Shown below are 14 T cell receptor beta chains from a single sample sequenced in a study of vaccination effects on CD4 cells after COVID-19. Viral peptide pools were used in the ViraFEST assay to expand antigen-specific CD4+ T cells, and sequencing came afterward. The culture ran for approximately nine days before CD4+ T cells were isolated. Neither prior SARS-CoV-2 infection nor positive nucleocapsid antibodies were present in the vaccine recipients. No antigens are known for them. Profiling relied on immunoSEQ multiplex PCR, and the TCRdb table lists in-frame clones only, not all of them. Here the sample spans around 63,000 clones, around three quarters being singletons. This sample comprised CD4+ T cells from PBMCs cultured with HCoV-OC43 spike peptides, obtained before COVID-19 vaccination. Subset reported: HCoV-OC43 spike overlapping peptide pool stimulation. All receptors come from a human donor who received a COVID-19 vaccine.

The V call is TRBV7-3, the J call TRBJ2-1; 7 bases match TRBD1. The CDR3 length is 16 residues. The germline V gene encodes CDR1 SGHTA and CDR2 FQGTGA. J gave up 1 base and V 5 bases, and 8 bases lay outside the gene matches. CDR3: CASSIDRVWSYNEQFF. CDR3 bases: TGTGCCAGCAGCATCGACAGGGTTTGGTCCTACAATGAGCAGTTCTTC.

The V and J genes are TRBV5-1 and TRBJ2-6; D is uncertain. The germline V gene encodes CDR1 SGHRS and CDR2 YFSETQ. Trimming removed 4 bases from V and 0 bases from J, with 8 bases in between. The CDR3 has 15 amino acids. CDR3 sequence: CASSPEASGANVLTF. The CDR3 nucleotides are TGCGCCAGCAGCCCAGAAGCCTCTGGGGCCAACGTCCTGACTTTC.

The chain carries TRBV5-4 and TRBJ1-2; D gene ambiguous. CDR3 size: 15 residues. The germline V and J ends were trimmed by 4 bases and 2 bases, with 15 bases remaining between them. Germline values: CDR1 SGHNT, CDR2 YYREEE (reference sequence). CDR3 nucleotides: TGTGCCAGCAGCCCTAAGGACGGCTTGAACTATGGCTACACCTTC. This translates into CASSPKDGLNYGYTF.

The CDR3 DNA reads TGTGCCAGCAGCTTGGCTAGTAGGACAGGGGGGCCTGAAGCTTTCTTT. The encoded protein is CASSLASRTGGPEAFF. The chain combines TRBV7-9 with TRBJ1-1; 10 nucleotides match TRBD1. The CDR3 totals 16 residues. Trimming at V came to 3 bases and at J to 6 bases, leaving 10 bases not matched to a gene. In germline, CDR1 is SEHNR, CDR2 FQNEAQ (reference sequence).

This sequence joins TRBV24-1 and TRBJ2-3; 7 bases agree with TRBD1. Trimming cost V 4 bases and J 4 bases; bases outside gene matches: 10. CDR3 length equals 16 residues. Per germline, CDR1 KGHDR and CDR2 SFDVKD. The CDR3 loop reads CATSDWTGGSSDTQYF. The CDR3 DNA sequence: TGTGCCACCAGTGACTGGACAGGTGGATCGTCAGATACGCAGTATTTT.

In DNA, the CDR3 is TGTGCCAGCAGGCTGTCTAGGCTGCAGTACGTC. Its translation: CASRLSRLQYV. V usage is TRBV11-2 and J usage is TRBJ2-7; D is ambiguous. The CDR3 is 11 residues long. Germline V gene sequence: CDR1 SGHAT, CDR2 FQNNGV. V lost 6 bases, J lost 9 bases, and 12 bases lay in between.

In its sample, this clone was seen a few times. CDR3: CASGDRGAQGYNTGELFF. The CDR3 bases are TGTGCCTCAGGCGACAGGGGGGCCCAGGGATATAACACCGGGGAGCTGTTTTTT. The chain employs TRBV24-1 and TRBJ2-2; 9 bases fit TRBD1. V was pared by 12 bases and J by 2 bases, with 18 bases of the junction left unmatched. In germline, CDR1 is KGHDR, CDR2 SFDVKD. This CDR3 comprises 18 residues.

This clone was observed a handful of times. V usage is TRBV6-5 and J usage is TRBJ2-5; a possible D gene is TRBD2 (6 bases). Germline V gene sequence: CDR1 MNHEY, CDR2 SVGAGI. V was trimmed by 2 bases and J by 5 bases, leaving 12 bases between them. The CDR3 consists of 14 residues. The DNA of the CDR3 is TGTGCCAGCAGTTACGGCTATGCGGGGGAGACCCAGTACTTC. Its protein is CASSYGYAGETQYF.

The chain recombines TRBV28 with TRBJ1-5; D gene ambiguous. Trimming left V 5 bases short and J 0 bases short, with 5 bases between. CDR1 is MDHEN and CDR2 is SYDVKM in the germline V gene. The CDR3 is made up of 13 amino acids. The CDR3 nucleotides read TGTGCCAGCAGTCAGGATAGCAATCAGCCCCAGCATTTT. Its translation is CASSQDSNQPQHF.

This clone was counted between two and nine times. V is TRBV3-1 (or the pseudogene TRBV3-2) and J is TRBJ1-6, with D unclear. This CDR3 spans 14 amino acids. Germline loops: CDR1 LGHDT, CDR2 YNNKEL (reference sequence). Trimming removed 3 bases at V and 14 bases at J, with 17 bases between. The CDR3, as DNA: TGTGCCAGCAGCCAGGTGGACCGCCTTAGGTCCCTCCACTTT. Its protein is CASSQVDRLRSLHF.

This chain links TRBV24-1 with TRBJ2-2; D ambiguous. V was cut by 0 bases and J by 7 bases, with 11 bases left in between. The CDR3 contains 15 residues. Per the germline V gene, CDR1 is KGHDR and CDR2 is SFDVKD. In DNA, the CDR3 is TGTGCCACCAGTGATTTGTCACAGTCGTTCGGGGAGCTGTTTTTT. This encodes CATSDLSQSFGELFF.

The rearrangement links TRBV6-5 to TRBJ2-1, with D perhaps being TRBD1 or TRBD2 (5 bases each). The CDR3 covers 14 residues. V was shortened by 4 bases and J by 7 bases, with 14 bases between the two germline ends. Germline CDR1 MNHEY, CDR2 SVGAGI. Here the CDR3 DNA reads TGTGCCAGCAGTTGGGTCGGGGACCAGAATGAGCAGTTCTTC. Translating gives CASSWVGDQNEQFF.

This clone was seen a single time. The chain recombines TRBV28 with TRBJ2-5; 10 nucleotides line up with TRBD2. V shed 7 bases, J shed 5 bases, and the junction held 10 bases outside the gene matches. The germline gives CDR1 MDHEN, CDR2 SYDVKM. The CDR3 consists of 15 residues. CDR3 bases: TGTGCCAGCACTTCCCTAGCGGGGGTCATGGAGACCCAGTACTTC. Translated, it gives CASTSLAGVMETQYF.

This chain connects TRBV6-6 to TRBJ1-4; unclear D gene. CDR1 is MNHNY and CDR2 is SVGAGI in the germline V gene (reference sequence). The length of the CDR3 is 12 residues. V was cut by 10 bases and J by 1 base, with 7 bases left in between. This CDR3 reads CATQRTNEKLFF. Here the CDR3 DNA reads TGTGCCACTCAGAGAACTAATGAAAAACTGTTTTTT.